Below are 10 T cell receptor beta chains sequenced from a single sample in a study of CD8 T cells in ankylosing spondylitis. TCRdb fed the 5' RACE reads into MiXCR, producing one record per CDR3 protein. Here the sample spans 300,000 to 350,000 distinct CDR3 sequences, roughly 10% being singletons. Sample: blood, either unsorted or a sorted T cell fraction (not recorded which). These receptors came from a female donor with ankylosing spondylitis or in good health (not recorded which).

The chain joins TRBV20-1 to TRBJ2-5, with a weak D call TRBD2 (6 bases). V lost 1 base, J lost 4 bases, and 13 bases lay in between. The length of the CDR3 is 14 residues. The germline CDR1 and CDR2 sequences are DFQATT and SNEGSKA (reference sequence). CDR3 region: CSARGGGAGETQYF. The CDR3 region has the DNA TGCAGTGCTAGAGGAGGCGGGGCTGGAGAGACCCAGTACTTC.

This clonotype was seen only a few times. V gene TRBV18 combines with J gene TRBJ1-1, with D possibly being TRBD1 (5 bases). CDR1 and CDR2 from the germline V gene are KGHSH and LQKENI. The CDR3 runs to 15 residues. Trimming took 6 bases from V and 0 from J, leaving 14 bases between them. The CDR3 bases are TGTGCCAGCTCTGGAGCCGGGGCCATGAACACTGAAGCTTTCTTT. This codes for CASSGAGAMNTEAFF.

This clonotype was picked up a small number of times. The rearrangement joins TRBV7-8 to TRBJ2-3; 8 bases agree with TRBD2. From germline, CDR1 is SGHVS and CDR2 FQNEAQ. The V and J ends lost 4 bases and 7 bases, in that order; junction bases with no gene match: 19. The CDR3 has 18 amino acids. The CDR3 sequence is CASSSHFAGGGGGHTQYF. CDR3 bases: TGTGCCAGCAGCTCCCATTTCGCGGGGGGCGGGGGAGGCCATACGCAGTATTTT.

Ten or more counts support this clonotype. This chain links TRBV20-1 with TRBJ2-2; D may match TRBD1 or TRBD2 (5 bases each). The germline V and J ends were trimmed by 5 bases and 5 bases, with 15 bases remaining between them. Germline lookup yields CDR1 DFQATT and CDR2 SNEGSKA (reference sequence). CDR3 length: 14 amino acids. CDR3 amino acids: CSASRPEGTGELFF. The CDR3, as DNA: TGCAGTGCTTCACGACCCGAGGGGACCGGGGAGCTGTTTTTT.

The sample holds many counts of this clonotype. As DNA, the CDR3 is TGCGCCAGCAGCGGACTGGGGCAGGGTGGTCGAGATGAGCAGTTCTTC. This gives the protein CASSGLGQGGRDEQFF. The genes are TRBV5-1 and TRBJ2-1; either TRBD1 or TRBD2 may fit D (5 bases each). The V end lost 4 bases, the J end lost 8 bases, and 22 bases lay between the germline ends. This CDR3 has 16 residues. Germline lookup yields CDR1 SGHRS and CDR2 YFSETQ.

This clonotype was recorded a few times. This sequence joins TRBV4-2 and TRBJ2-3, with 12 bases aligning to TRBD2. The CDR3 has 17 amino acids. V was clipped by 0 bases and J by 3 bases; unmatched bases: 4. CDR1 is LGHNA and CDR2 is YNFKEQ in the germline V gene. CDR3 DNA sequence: TGTGCCAGCAGCCAAGAAGTCCTAGCGGGAGGGACAGATACGCAGTATTTT. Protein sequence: CASSQEVLAGGTDTQYF.

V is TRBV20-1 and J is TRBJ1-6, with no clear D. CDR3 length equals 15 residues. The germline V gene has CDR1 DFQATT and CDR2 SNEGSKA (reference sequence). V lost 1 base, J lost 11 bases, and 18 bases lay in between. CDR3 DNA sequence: TGCAGTGCTAGAGTCGTCGCTGATCTCGGGGCACCCCTCCACTTT. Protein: CSARVVADLGAPLHF.

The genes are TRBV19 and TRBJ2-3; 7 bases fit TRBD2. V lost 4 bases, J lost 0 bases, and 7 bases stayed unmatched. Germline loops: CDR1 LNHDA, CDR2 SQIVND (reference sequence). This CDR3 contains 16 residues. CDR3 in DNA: TGTGCCAGTAGTACCCAGACTAGCCGTAGCACAGATACGCAGTATTTT. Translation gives CASSTQTSRSTDTQYF. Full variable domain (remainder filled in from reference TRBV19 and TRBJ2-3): DGGITQSPKYLFRKEGQNVTLSCEQNLNHDAMYWYRQDPGQGLRLIYYSQIVNDFQKGDIAEGYSVSREKKESFPLTVTSAQKNPTAFYLCASSTQTSRSTDTQYFGPGTRLTVL.

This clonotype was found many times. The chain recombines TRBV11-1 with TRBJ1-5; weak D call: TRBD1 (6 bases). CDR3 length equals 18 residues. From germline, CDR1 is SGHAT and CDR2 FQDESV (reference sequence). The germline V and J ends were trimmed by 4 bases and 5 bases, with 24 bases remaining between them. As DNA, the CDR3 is TGTGCCAGCAGCTCGGGGTTGGGGGACATGGTCCCCGATCAGCCCCAGCATTTT. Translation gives CASSSGLGDMVPDQPQHF.

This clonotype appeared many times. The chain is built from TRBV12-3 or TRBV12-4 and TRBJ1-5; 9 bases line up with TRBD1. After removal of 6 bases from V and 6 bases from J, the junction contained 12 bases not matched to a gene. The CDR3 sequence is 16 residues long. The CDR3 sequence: CASSSGQGRGGQPQHF. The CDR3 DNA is TGTGCCAGCAGCTCCGGACAGGGGAGGGGTGGTCAGCCCCAGCATTTT.